This entry lists 16 T cell receptor beta chains sequenced from one sample in a study of regulatory T cells in long-lasting Graves disease. As for time point: newly diagnosed GD, antithyroid drugs for less than 3 months. Isolated PBMC RNA provided the starting material for the TCR library. In building TCR beta libraries, iRepertoire HTBI primers were used together with Arm-PCR of CDR3 regions. TCRdb passed the multiplex PCR reads through MiXCR, listing each CDR3 protein once. The sample includes over 500,000 distinct CDR3 sequences, about 16% of them seen just once. The data also belong to a second study, concerning T cells in Graves' hyperthyroidism and ophthalmopathy.

The specimen was peripheral blood mononuclear cells (PBMCs), collected at new diagnosis, from a patient treated with antithyroid drugs. Receptors originate from a woman aged 25 to 45 with Graves disease.

Ten or more counts support this clonotype. V and J are TRBV12-3 or TRBV12-4 and TRBJ2-2, with D possibly matching TRBD1 (6 bases). The CDR3 spans 12 residues. The V end lost 9 bases, the J end lost 6 bases, and 11 bases lay between the germline ends. For the CDR3, the DNA is TGTGCCAGTGCGACAGGCTCCGGGGAGCTGTTTTTT. It is translated as CASATGSGELFF.

The chain is built from TRBV20-1 and TRBJ2-7; weak D call: TRBD2 (6 bases). Germline CDR1 DFQATT, CDR2 SNEGSKA (reference sequence). Trimming pared 3 bases from V and 0 bases from J, leaving 21 bases between. The CDR3 consists of 17 residues. The CDR3 is CSARPSRRGLPSYEQYF. CDR3 bases: TGCAGTGCTAGGCCCAGCCGGCGGGGCCTACCCTCCTACGAGCAGTACTTC.

The chain has TRBV4-1 and TRBJ2-7, with 12 bases fitting TRBD2. The ends lost 2 bases at V and 4 bases at J; junction bases unmatched: 6. This CDR3 has 16 amino acids. In germline, CDR1 is MGHRA, CDR2 YSYEKL. The CDR3 loop is CASSQTTTSGSYEQYF. For the CDR3, the DNA is TGCGCCAGCAGCCAAACAACGACTAGCGGGAGTTACGAGCAGTACTTC.

This clonotype was counted ten times or more. Its ends do not fully match the called genes, so a read error is possible. This chain uses TRBV28 with TRBJ2-7, with D possibly being TRBD1 or TRBD2 (6 bases each). The CDR3 is 11 amino acids. The germline gives CDR1 MDHEN, CDR2 SYDVKM. CDR3 amino acids: CAGSLGGQTYF. The CDR3 nucleotides are TGTGCCGGCAGTTTAGGGGGGCAGACGTACTTC.

This clonotype was seen many times. V and J are TRBV20-1 and TRBJ1-4; 9 nucleotides agree with TRBD1. Unmatched junction bases numbered 6, after V lost 5 bases and J lost 5 bases. Germline CDR1 and CDR2: DFQATT and SNEGSKA (reference sequence). This CDR3 has 14 residues. The CDR3 here is CSAVPGTGNEKLFF. In nucleotides, the CDR3 is TGCAGTGCTGTGCCCGGGACAGGGAATGAAAAACTGTTTTTT.

This chain joins TRBV30 and TRBJ1-2; no clear D. The germline CDR1 and CDR2 sequences are GTSNPN and SVGIG (reference sequence). Trimming stripped 0 bases from V and 6 bases from J, with 8 bases between. The CDR3 loop spans 12 amino acids. CDR3 residues: CAWSVAQNGYTF. CDR3 nucleotides: TGTGCCTGGAGTGTAGCGCAGAATGGCTACACCTTC.

This chain connects TRBV19 to TRBJ1-5, with D unclear. This CDR3 has 16 amino acids. Per the germline V gene, CDR1 is LNHDA and CDR2 is SQIVND (reference sequence). Trimming took 1 base from V and 3 from J, leaving 13 bases between them. The CDR3, as DNA: TGTGCCAGTAGTATAGGTACCGAACGATTCAATCAGCCCCAGCATTTT. This sequence encodes CASSIGTERFNQPQHF.

This clonotype was seen a handful of times. The J gene is TRBJ1-4, the V gene TRBV2; a weak D match, TRBD1 (6 bases). The CDR3 covers 15 residues. V lost 7 bases and J 8 bases, leaving 20 bases between the germline ends. In germline, CDR1 is SNHLY, CDR2 FYNNEI. The CDR3 DNA reads TGTGCCAGCACAAAGCAGGCCCCAGGGACAGAAAAACTGTTTTTT. The encoded protein is CASTKQAPGTEKLFF.

The table lists this clonotype with a few counts. CDR3 in DNA: TGTGCCTGGACTGAGGGTCGAACTGAAGCTTTCTTT. Residues: CAWTEGRTEAFF. The V and J genes are TRBV30 and TRBJ1-1; D is ambiguous. CDR3 size: 12 residues. In germline, CDR1 is GTSNPN, CDR2 SVGIG (reference sequence). V lost 4 bases and J 5 bases, leaving 11 bases between the germline ends.

This clonotype was counted a few times. This rearrangement joins TRBV5-1 to TRBJ1-2; the D gene is possibly TRBD1 (6 bases). The CDR3 length is 11 residues. CDR1 SGHRS and CDR2 YFSETQ come from the germline V gene. The V end lost 4 bases, the J end lost 14 bases, and 15 bases lay between the germline ends. The CDR3 protein is CASSRDISKTF. CDR3 coding DNA: TGCGCCAGCAGCCGGGACATCTCGAAGACCTTC. The variable domain in full, completed from reference TRBV5-1 and TRBJ1-2, reads KAGVTQTPRYLIKTRGQQVTLSCSPISGHRSVSWYQQTPGQGLQFLFEYFSETQRNKGNFPGRFSGRQFSNSRSEMNVSTLELGDSALYLCASSRDISKTFGSGTRLTVV.

The chain carries TRBV6-1 and TRBJ2-5, with TRBD2 matching 11 bases. The CDR3 is 15 residues long. The V and J ends lost 6 bases and 5 bases, in that order; junction bases with no gene match: 8. Looked up from germline, CDR1 is MNHNS and CDR2 is SASEGT. CDR3 sequence: CASSWTSGYSETQYF. The CDR3 DNA follows: TGTGCCAGCAGCTGGACTAGCGGGTACTCGGAGACCCAGTACTTC.

In regard to this clonotype: A read error may be the cause here, since a much bigger clone is one base away. The chain joins TRBV12-3 or TRBV12-4 to TRBJ1-5; no clear D gene. CDR3 length: 15 amino acids. V lost 3 bases, J lost 3 bases, and 12 bases lay in between. The CDR3 DNA is TGTGCCAGCAGTTTTTTTGGGGAGGCCAATCAGCCCCAGCATTTT. This encodes CASSFFGEANQPQHF.

The chain links TRBV9 to TRBJ1-4; D perhaps matches TRBD1 (5 bases). CDR3 length equals 15 residues. Trimming removed 0 bases at V and 0 bases at J, with 6 bases between. CDR1 and CDR2 (germline): SGDLS, YYNGEE. CDR3 sequence: CASSVETATNEKLFF. As DNA, the CDR3 is TGTGCCAGCAGCGTAGAGACAGCAACTAATGAAAAACTGTTTTTT.

The rearrangement joins TRBV19 to TRBJ1-4; D is ambiguous. The CDR3 consists of 12 residues. Trimming shortened V by 3 bases and J by 7 bases, and 6 bases separated the two germline ends. Germline loops: CDR1 LNHDA, CDR2 SQIVND (reference sequence). The CDR3 protein is CASSIHGEKLFF. The CDR3 nucleotides are TGTGCCAGTAGTATCCATGGTGAAAAACTGTTTTTT. The variable domain in full, completed from reference TRBV19 and TRBJ1-4, reads DGGITQSPKYLFRKEGQNVTLSCEQNLNHDAMYWYRQDPGQGLRLIYYSQIVNDFQKGDIAEGYSVSREKKESFPLTVTSAQKNPTAFYLCASSIHGEKLFFGSGTQLSVL.

The rearrangement links TRBV28 to TRBJ2-4, with 10 positions matching TRBD2. The CDR3 spans 15 residues. Germline loops: CDR1 MDHEN, CDR2 SYDVKM. V lost 5 bases and J lost 4; bases outside the gene matches: 5. The CDR3 here is CASSPLAGAKNIQYF. The CDR3 DNA is TGTGCCAGCAGTCCCCTAGCGGGAGCGAAAAACATTCAGTACTTC.

This clonotype has a single count. V and J are TRBV7-9 and TRBJ1-5, with TRBD1 as a possible D gene (6 bases). Trimming stripped 5 bases from V and 1 base from J, with 15 bases between. The CDR3 is made up of 16 amino acids. Germline lookup yields CDR1 SEHNR and CDR2 FQNEAQ (reference sequence). The CDR3 DNA follows: TGTGCCAGCAGCGCCGACAGGATTGTGAGCAATCAGCCCCAGCATTTT. It yields the protein CASSADRIVSNQPQHF.